This TCR beta chain originates from a study of T and B cells in COVID-19 patients (dated by TCRdb to about 2020). Concerning the study at large: In this study, adaptive immunity was profiled in COVID-19 patients who either had active infection or had recovered, using TRB and IGH repertoire sequencing of peripheral blood. A recovered cohort included around 19 patients who provided fewer than 25 samples, and most of these patients had mild to moderate COVID-19 treated on an outpatient basis. A median age of around 33 years was recorded in the recovered cohort versus 55 to 70 years in the active-infection cohort. In the active-infection cohort, about 65% of the roughly 20 patients were critically ill and required mechanical ventilation or ECMO. Comorbidities linked to unfavorable COVID-19 outcome were present in about 90% of the roughly 20 patients in the active-infection cohort. Over 8 million TCR sequences were analysed from a TCR and BCR sequence repository that comprised 35 or so patients and 65 to 75 time points. A couple of patients were in both the active and recovered cohorts because samples existed from active disease and from after recovery. An age-matched reference group of some 39 healthy donors negative for COVID-19 antibodies was used as the comparison for repertoire analyses. As many as 9 follow-up blood samples were collected from each patient, and in some individuals these samples spanned different disease stages. The full study reports these points: Few blood samples were available from mildly ill patients while symptoms were present, and early samples from severe cases were likewise scarce. In active COVID-19, TRB repertoires were highly clonal, while at recovery, diversity and richness increased above the levels seen in healthy donors. Patients with COVID-19 were reported to show strongly skewed TRBV/TRBJ gene usage. Specific T cell subsets (CD4+/Treg/CD8+) and sorted SARS-CoV-2-responsive or tetramer+ T cells had not yet been sequenced, and the corresponding sequencing experiments were ongoing. A total of 2,331 TCR clusters were exclusive to the recovered cohort, and 25 to 35 of those clusters were low-pGen clusters. The cohort was considered too small to assess HLA contributions to COVID-19 susceptibility or severity. The reported TCR clusters were stated to require prospective validation before clinical use.

From the germline V gene (reference sequence), CDR1 is MNHEY and CDR2 is SMNVEV. Spanning cysteine to phenylalanine, the CDR3 consists of 13 amino acids. Just CDR3 DNA is preserved here, 39 bases in frame from base 1. The listed sequencing device is Illumina MiSeq. Multiplex PCR with BIOMED2 TRB-A/B primer pools was used to amplify TRB rearrangements. Two consecutive PCRs added Illumina-compatible adapters and 7-nucleotide sample barcodes to the amplicons. Phusion HS II polymerase was used for all library PCRs. The amplicons were purified from gel with the NucleoSpin Gel and PCR Clean-up kit, measured on Qubit, and then pooled at 3.5 to 4 nM. Before Illumina next-generation sequencing, the quality of the amplicon pool was assessed on an Agilent 2100 Bioanalyzer. On the authors' methods: TRB rearrangements were annotated with MiXCR 3.0.8 using the default MiXCR reference library. Sequences with fewer than 2 reads and non-productive reads were filtered out, and every unique CDR3 nucleotide sequence was treated as a single clone. Clonality, diversity, richness and V-J gene usage were calculated in R 3.5.1. GLIPH2 was used for TCR clustering by CDR3 similarity, and generation probabilities were calculated by OLGA. GLIPH2 clusters were kept only if they contained at least four unique TCR clonotypes found in at least three individuals. The raw public data were reprocessed by TCRdb itself: fastp quality trimming at Q25, MiXCR clonotype calling, in-frame beta chains only. Every distinct CDR3 protein forms one entry, paired with its most common genes and DNA. TCRdb, rather than the study authors, made the V and J calls. Recorded for this sample are thousands of distinct CDR3 sequences; around 27% of them occurred a single time. The ten most abundant clones make up around a quarter of the sample.

Genomic DNA extracted from blood was used in amounts of about 250-550 ng for amplification of TRB repertoires. Remarks on this clonotype: Its antigen has not been determined. At one end, the junction sequence differs from germline, possibly due to a read error.

This receptor was taken from a human donor who had recovered from COVID-19. The specimen sequenced was blood. The chain is made from TRBV27 and TRBJ2-7; there is no confident call for the D gene. The DNA sequence reads TGTTCCAGCACCCTAGGGCCTGCCTACGAGCAGTACTTC. It translates to CSSTLGPAYEQYF.